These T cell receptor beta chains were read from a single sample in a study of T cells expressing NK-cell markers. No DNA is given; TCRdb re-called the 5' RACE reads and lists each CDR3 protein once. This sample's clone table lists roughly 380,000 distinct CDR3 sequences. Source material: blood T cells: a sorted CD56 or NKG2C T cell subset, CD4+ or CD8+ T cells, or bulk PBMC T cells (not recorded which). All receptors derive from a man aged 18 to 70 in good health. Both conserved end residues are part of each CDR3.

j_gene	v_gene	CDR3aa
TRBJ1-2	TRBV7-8	CASSLRQVGVNYGYTF
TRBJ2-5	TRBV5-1	CASSSGWAGGYQETQYF
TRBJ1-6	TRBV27	CASSPRPDSSYNSPLHF
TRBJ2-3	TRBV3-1	CASSQDKSAGFSPLTDTQYF
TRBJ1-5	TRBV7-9	CASSLAQGQPQHF
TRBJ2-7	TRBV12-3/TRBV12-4	CASSPDRGQETYEQYF
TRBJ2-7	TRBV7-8	CASSGRDRGRYEQYF
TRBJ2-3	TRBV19	CASSIGERVRADTQYF
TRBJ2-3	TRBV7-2	CASLSQGAYTDTQYF
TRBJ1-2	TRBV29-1	CSVGLGANYGYTF
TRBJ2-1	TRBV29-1	CSVLAPLGYNEQFF
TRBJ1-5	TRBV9	CASSVGKGPGQPQHF
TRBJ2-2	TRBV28	CASTDRRNTGELFF
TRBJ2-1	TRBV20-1	CSAHSLRGLPINEQFF
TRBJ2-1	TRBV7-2	CASSSPRGGANEQFF
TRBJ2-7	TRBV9	CASSVAPDGGQYF
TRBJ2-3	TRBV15	CATSLLGDSVSTDTQYF
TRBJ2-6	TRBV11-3	CASSDKGTAGANVLTF